The text below deals with one T cell receptor (beta chain). The data were taken from a study of control samples from healthy donors and cancer patients. Clones were sequenced by immunoSEQ multiplex PCR, and TCRdb holds only the in-frame ones, with some missing. Of 100,000 to 120,000 clones listed, around 89% are singletons. Germline CDR1 MGHRA, CDR2 YSYEKL. The CDR3 totals 17 residues. V dropped 1 base and J dropped 0; count of bases not matched to a gene: 6. Input material: PBMCs. V and J are TRBV4-1 and TRBJ2-1, with TRBD2 matching over 7 bases. This receptor was obtained from a woman in her sixties or seventies with lung cancer. The CDR3 coding sequence is TGCGCCAGCAGCCAAGTATCCGGGGGGAGCTCCTACAATGAGCAGTTCTTC. Its protein product is CASSQVSGGSSYNEQFF.